The 7 T cell receptor beta chains below come from one sample, sequenced in a study of shared clonotypes between healthy human individuals. The method was immunoSEQ multiplex PCR; TCRdb's version includes in-frame clones alone and lacks a portion of them. In the table there are about 1,900,000 clones, over 85% of which are singletons. CD45RO-negative, CCR7-selected cells formed the naive CD8 fraction, which excluded terminally differentiated effector memory CD45RA+ cells. The sequenced sample consisted of naive CD8+ T cells sorted from blood. These receptors all come from a man aged 18 to 29 in good health.

The CDR3 sequence is CASSPGTDHYGYTF. The CDR3 nucleotides are TGTGCCAGCAGCCCGGGGACCGATCACTATGGCTACACCTTC. The J gene is TRBJ1-2, the V gene TRBV7-9, with D maybe TRBD1 (5 bases). This CDR3 spans 14 amino acids. Germline assignment: CDR1 SEHNR and CDR2 FQNEAQ (reference sequence). With 5 bases removed from V and 3 bases from J, the gap between germline ends came to 13 bases.

This sequence joins TRBV5-4 and TRBJ2-7; 7 bases align to TRBD1. J was trimmed by 2 bases and V by 4 bases; bases with no gene match: 9. The CDR3 loop spans 15 amino acids. Germline-derived CDR1 and CDR2 are SGHNT and YYREEE (reference sequence). The CDR3 reads CASSRRTGLTYEQYF. CDR3 bases: TGTGCCAGCAGCCGACGGACAGGATTGACCTACGAGCAGTACTTC.

The chain carries TRBV13 and TRBJ2-1, with TRBD1 matching over 7 bases. Germline assignment: CDR1 PRHDT and CDR2 FYEKMQ (reference sequence). The CDR3 is 16 residues long. J lost 4 bases, V lost 5 bases, and 11 bases had no gene match. CDR3 sequence reads: CASSPEGQGDYNEQFF. The CDR3 DNA sequence: TGTGCCAGCAGCCCTGAGGGGCAGGGGGATTACAATGAGCAGTTCTTC.

The chain recombines TRBV19 with TRBJ2-5, with TRBD1 matching over 7 bases. The CDR3 sequence is 18 residues long. Trimming at V came to 5 bases and at J to 2 bases, leaving 17 bases not matched to a gene. Germline loops: CDR1 LNHDA, CDR2 SQIVND (reference sequence). CDR3 amino acids: CASSLRHWAGGLQETQYF. In DNA form, the CDR3 reads TGTGCCAGTAGTCTCCGGCACTGGGCAGGGGGATTACAAGAGACCCAGTACTTC.

The chain is built from TRBV27 and TRBJ2-7; D call uncertain. V was shortened by 6 bases and J by 3 bases, with 12 bases between the two germline ends. Germline V lookup: CDR1 MNHEY, CDR2 SMNVEV (reference sequence). The CDR3 runs 13 residues. The CDR3 loop is CASRSGLIYEQYF. The CDR3 DNA is TGTGCCAGCAGATCCGGGCTTATCTACGAGCAGTACTTC.

A remark on this clone: This sample also contains other DNA sequences that code for the same CDR3. The chain employs TRBV9 and TRBJ2-3; TRBD2 aligns across 8 bases. Germline CDR1 and CDR2: SGDLS and YYNGEE. The CDR3 is 14 amino acids. V was pared by 6 bases and J by 0 bases, with 3 bases of the junction left unmatched. The CDR3 sequence: CASTTGGSTDTQYF. CDR3 DNA: TGTGCCAGCACTACGGGGGGGAGCACAGATACGCAGTATTTT. Using reference TRBV9 and TRBJ2-3 for the parts outside the CDR3, the full variable domain is DSGVTQTPKHLITATGQRVTLRCSPRSGDLSVYWYQQSLDQGLQFLIQYYNGEERAKGNILERFSAQQFPDLHSELNLSSLELGDSALYFCASTTGGSTDTQYFGPGTRLTVL.

This chain connects TRBV5-6 to TRBJ1-5; 7 nucleotides line up with TRBD1. The CDR3 runs to 14 residues. V was clipped by 6 bases and J by 2 bases; unmatched bases: 5. The germline V gene encodes CDR1 SGHDT and CDR2 YYEEEE. Here the CDR3 DNA reads TGTGCCAGCACCCAGGGGGGGGGCAATCAGCCCCAGCATTTT. Translated, it gives CASTQGGGNQPQHF. Full variable domain (rest looked up from reference TRBV5-6 and TRBJ1-5): DAGVTQSPTHLIKTRGQQVTLRCSPKSGHDTVSWYQQALGQGPQFIFQYYEEEERQRGNFPDRFSGHQFPNYSSELNVNALLLGDSALYLCASTQGGGNQPQHFGDGTRLSIL.